The 19 T cell receptor beta chains below come from one sample, sequenced in a study of T cell responses to AZD1222 COVID-19 vaccine. Method: immunoSEQ multiplex PCR; TCRdb's copy keeps in-frame clones and lacks some. This table has about 140,000 clones, 85% to 95% appearing once. Sequencing was performed on peripheral blood, taken on day 0 of AZD1222 vaccination. The receptors here all came from an adult in good health.

The chain joins TRBV30 to TRBJ1-5; no clear D gene. Germline CDR1 reads GTSNPN; CDR2 reads SVGIG (reference sequence). This CDR3 contains 13 residues. V shed 1 base and J shed 7 bases, with 11 bases lying between them. The CDR3 region is CAWSGGERQPQHF. CDR3 nucleotide sequence: TGTGCCTGGAGTGGGGGAGAGCGCCAGCCCCAGCATTTT.

V and J are TRBV18 and TRBJ1-2, with D possibly TRBD1 on 6 matching bases. V lost 1 base and J lost 2, with 17 bases in between. Germline assignment: CDR1 KGHSH and CDR2 LQKENI. There are 17 residues in the CDR3. The CDR3: CASSPRESGQRNYGYTF. CDR3 DNA: TGTGCCAGCTCACCACGGGAGAGTGGACAGCGAAACTATGGCTACACCTTC.

This chain connects TRBV4-1 to TRBJ2-7, with 7 positions matching TRBD2. Trimming cost V 4 bases and J 2 bases; bases outside gene matches: 5. CDR3 size: 14 residues. Germline CDR1 MGHRA, CDR2 YSYEKL. CDR3 residues: CASSPGAGAYEQYF. CDR3 nucleotide sequence: TGCGCCAGCAGCCCTGGGGCGGGGGCCTACGAGCAGTACTTC.

This chain's CDR3 is CASSFYDPSGSTDTQYF. For the CDR3, the DNA is TGTGCCAGCAGCTTTTATGACCCGAGCGGTAGCACAGATACGCAGTATTTT. The chain has TRBV5-6 and TRBJ2-3, with a weak D call TRBD2 (5 bases). Trimming shortened V by 2 bases and J by 0 bases, and 16 bases separated the two germline ends. The V gene's germline CDR1 is SGHDT and CDR2 YYEEEE. The CDR3 totals 17 residues.

The chain employs TRBV18 and TRBJ2-7; D is unclear. The CDR3 sequence is 12 residues long. The germline CDR1 and CDR2 sequences are KGHSH and LQKENI. With 2 bases removed from V and 6 bases from J, the gap between germline ends came to 8 bases. DNA of the CDR3: TGTGCCAGCTCACCAATGCAAGGCGAGCAGTACTTC. It is translated as CASSPMQGEQYF.

This chain joins TRBV15 and TRBJ1-2, with D perhaps TRBD1 (5 bases). Trimming removed 5 bases from V and 7 bases from J, with 20 bases in between. This CDR3 has 15 residues. The V gene's germline CDR1 is LNHNV and CDR2 YYDKDF (reference sequence). The CDR3 DNA follows: TGTGCCACCAGCTTCCCGAACCTGGGGACCGGTGGCTACACCTTC. This sequence encodes CATSFPNLGTGGYTF.

The gene calls are TRBV10-3 and TRBJ1-2, with 9 bases matching TRBD1. J gave up 8 bases and V 0 bases, and 4 bases lay outside the gene matches. CDR3 length: 14 amino acids. Germline CDR1 reads ENHRY; CDR2 reads SYGVKD. CDR3 DNA sequence: TGTGCCATCAGTGAGTCATGGACAGGGGCCGGCTACACCTTC. Protein: CAISESWTGAGYTF.

Only a few counts were recorded for this clone. This chain links TRBV7-6 with TRBJ2-1; D is ambiguous. The CDR3 consists of 13 residues. Germline values: CDR1 SGHVS, CDR2 FNYEAQ. V was trimmed by 2 bases and J by 8 bases, leaving 10 bases between them. The CDR3 DNA is TGTGCCAGCAGCTTAAAAGTCCGCGATGAGCAGTTCTTC. This sequence encodes CASSLKVRDEQFF.

This sequence joins TRBV12-3 or TRBV12-4 and TRBJ1-2; D may be TRBD1 (5 bases). Trimming shortened V by 6 bases and J by 3 bases, and 11 bases separated the two germline ends. The CDR3 totals 13 residues. The CDR3 sequence: CASSPDIDYGYTF. The CDR3 nucleotides read TGTGCCAGCAGCCCGGACATAGACTATGGCTACACCTTC.

The V call is TRBV30, the J call TRBJ1-5; TRBD1 is a possible D gene (6 bases). V lost 0 bases, J lost 7 bases, and 16 bases lay in between. The germline V gene has CDR1 GTSNPN and CDR2 SVGIG (reference sequence). The CDR3 contains 15 residues. In nucleotides, the CDR3 is TGTGCCTGGAGTGTAAGGCAGGGGATAGGACAGCCCCAGCATTTT. Its protein product is CAWSVRQGIGQPQHF.

The chain has TRBV30 and TRBJ1-3; unclear D gene. V lost 5 bases to trimming and J lost 5 bases, with 13 bases between them. Germline CDR1 GTSNPN, CDR2 SVGIG (reference sequence). This CDR3 is 13 amino acids long. The CDR3 sequence: CAWGVGLRNTIYF. The CDR3 DNA sequence: TGTGCCTGGGGAGTGGGCTTAAGAAACACCATATATTTT. Full variable domain (missing parts from reference TRBV30 and TRBJ1-3): SQTIHQWPATLVQPVGSPLSLECTVEGTSNPNLYWYRQAAGRGLQLLFYSVGIGQISSEVPQNLSASRPQDRQFILSSKKLLLSDSGFYLCAWGVGLRNTIYFGEGSWLTVV.

This clone was detected only once. The chain recombines TRBV2 with TRBJ2-5; no reliable D call. This CDR3 region has 13 residues. Looked up from germline, CDR1 is SNHLY and CDR2 is FYNNEI. Trimming stripped 4 bases from V and 5 bases from J, with 11 bases between. This chain's CDR3 is CASSGLVKETQYF. The CDR3 DNA is TGTGCCAGCAGTGGGTTAGTTAAGGAGACCCAGTACTTC.

In the case of this clone: The sample holds other DNA sequences that translate to the same CDR3. V usage is TRBV18 and J usage is TRBJ2-5; D ambiguous. With 3 bases removed from V and 2 bases from J, the gap between germline ends came to 4 bases. Germline CDR1 reads KGHSH; CDR2 reads LQKENI. This CDR3 has 12 amino acids. Here the CDR3 DNA reads TGTGCCAGCTCACCCCAGCAAGAGACCCAGTACTTC. Its protein is CASSPQQETQYF.

The V and J genes are TRBV7-3 and TRBJ1-2; possibly TRBD1 for D (6 bases). CDR1 SGHTA and CDR2 FQGTGA come from the germline V gene. V was clipped by 5 bases and J by 0 bases, with 16 bases between them. This CDR3 region has 16 residues. The CDR3 region is CASSQGRFGTNYGYTF. The CDR3 bases are TGTGCCAGCAGCCAGGGGAGGTTCGGGACTAACTATGGCTACACCTTC.

The chain joins TRBV6-2 or TRBV6-3 to TRBJ2-1, with D possibly being TRBD2 (5 bases). Germline assignment: CDR1 MNHEY and CDR2 SVGEGT. The V end lost 6 bases, the J end lost 0 bases, and 15 bases lay between the germline ends. The CDR3 has 16 residues. The CDR3 region is CASSRRTPSSYNEQFF. The CDR3 nucleotides read TGTGCCAGCAGCCGCCGGACTCCGAGCTCCTACAATGAGCAGTTCTTC.

The rearrangement links TRBV9 to TRBJ1-2; D possibly corresponds to TRBD1 (5 bases). V lost 2 bases and J 3 bases, leaving 20 bases between the germline ends. The germline V gene has CDR1 SGDLS and CDR2 YYNGEE. This CDR3 has 17 residues. This chain's CDR3 is CASSVGQGRYRDYGYTF. CDR3 nucleotides: TGTGCCAGCAGCGTGGGGCAGGGAAGATATCGTGACTATGGCTACACCTTC.

The V gene is TRBV11-2, the J gene TRBJ2-7, with a possible D match to TRBD1 (6 bases). Germline V lookup: CDR1 SGHAT, CDR2 FQNNGV. V was trimmed by 1 base and J by 4 bases, leaving 14 bases between them. This CDR3 has 15 residues. The CDR3 sequence is CASSLAQWTAYEQYF. CDR3 coding DNA: TGTGCCAGCAGCTTAGCTCAATGGACAGCTTACGAGCAGTACTTC.

This chain links TRBV19 with TRBJ1-5, with 9 bases identical to TRBD1. Germline V gene lookup returns CDR1 LNHDA and CDR2 SQIVND (reference sequence). Unmatched junction bases numbered 10, after V lost 5 bases and J lost 5 bases. CDR3 length equals 16 residues. The CDR3 DNA sequence: TGTGCCAGTAGTGCCCTCGACAGGGGGTCATATCAGCCCCAGCATTTT. Translating it yields CASSALDRGSYQPQHF.

Comments on this clone: Other DNA sequences in the sample encode the same CDR3. V and J are TRBV9 and TRBJ1-1; D call uncertain. CDR3 length: 13 residues. V gave up 0 bases and J gave up 3 bases, with 6 bases separating them. Germline-derived CDR1 and CDR2 are SGDLS and YYNGEE. The CDR3 spells CASSVAGYTEAFF. The CDR3 coding sequence is TGTGCCAGCAGCGTAGCTGGTTACACTGAAGCTTTCTTT. Full variable domain (outside the CDR3, taken from reference TRBV9 and TRBJ1-1): DSGVTQTPKHLITATGQRVTLRCSPRSGDLSVYWYQQSLDQGLQFLIQYYNGEERAKGNILERFSAQQFPDLHSELNLSSLELGDSALYFCASSVAGYTEAFFGQGTRLTVV.